What follows is one TCR beta chain and its context. This sample is part of a study of cytomegalovirus exposure and HLA in healthy donors. 60 Vbeta and 13 Jbeta primers were used in PCR. The method was immunoSEQ multiplex PCR; TCRdb's version includes in-frame clones alone and lacks a portion of them. The table shows 100,000 to 150,000 clones, with 75% to 90% occurring only once. This CDR3 has 15 amino acids. With 6 bases clipped from V and 10 bases from J, the junction kept 14 bases outside the gene matches. Germline V gene data show CDR1 as MNHEY and CDR2 as SVGAGI. This sequence was found in a man aged 18 to 30 in good health and CMV-seropositive. This chain joins TRBV6-5 and TRBJ2-1; 8 bases are a match to TRBD2. The sample consisted of PBMCs. The CDR3: CASSLRGLAGEEQFF. In nucleotides, the CDR3 is TGTGCCAGCAGCCTCCGAGGACTAGCCGGGGAGGAGCAGTTCTTC.